A single sample is the source of the 20 T cell receptor beta chains below, sequenced in a study of T cells expressing NK-cell markers. TCRdb reanalyzed the 5' RACE reads and collapses them to one entry per CDR3 protein, without DNA. The sample has 350,000 to 500,000 distinct CDR3 sequences; the top ten hold 7.3%. Sequencing was carried out using blood T cells: a sorted CD56 or NKG2C T cell subset, CD4+ or CD8+ T cells, or bulk PBMC T cells (not recorded which). The receptor set was obtained from a woman between 18 and 69 years old in good health.

The rearrangement links TRBV20-1 to TRBJ2-3; with no DNA, the TCRdb D assignment of TRBD1 cannot be verified. Germline V gives CDR1 DFQATT, CDR2 SNEGSKA (reference sequence). The CDR3 is 15 residues long. The chain's CDR3 is CSARGGRGSTDTQYF.

The genes are TRBV3-1 and TRBJ2-7. CDR1 is LGHDT and CDR2 is YNNKEL in the germline V gene (reference sequence). The CDR3 totals 13 residues. The CDR3 spells CASSQTLLAVQYF.

The chain has TRBV7-9 and TRBJ2-5; the D call of TRBD1 rests on TCRdb alone, since no DNA is present to check it. CDR1 is SEHNR, CDR2 FQNEAQ, per germline (reference sequence). CDR3 length equals 12 residues. CDR3 sequence reads: CASSLPLETQYF. Using reference TRBV7-9 and TRBJ2-5 for the parts outside the CDR3, the full variable domain is DTGVSQNPRHKITKRGQNVTFRCDPISEHNRLYWYRQTLGQGPEFLTYFQNEAQLEKSRLLSDRFSAERPKGSFSTLEIQRTEQGDSAMYLCASSLPLETQYFGPGTRLLVL.

V and J are TRBV11-2 and TRBJ2-1; without DNA, the TCRdb call of TRBD2 cannot be checked. Germline loops: CDR1 SGHAT, CDR2 FQNNGV. The CDR3 runs 15 residues. CDR3 in amino acids: CASSLALAGIYEQFF.

The genes are TRBV12-3 or TRBV12-4 and TRBJ2-1. The CDR3 contains 13 residues. The chain's CDR3 is CASSFIRRNEQFF.

This chain joins TRBV20-1 and TRBJ2-3; no DNA is available, so the TRBD1 call from TCRdb remains unchecked. CDR3 length equals 14 residues. Germline-derived CDR1 and CDR2 are DFQATT and SNEGSKA (reference sequence). Here the CDR3 reads CSAKPGQITDTQYF.

The chain couples TRBV4-1 to TRBJ2-4; no DNA is available, so the TRBD1 call from TCRdb remains unchecked. The CDR3 runs to 18 residues. Germline V gene sequence: CDR1 MGHRA, CDR2 YSYEKL. The CDR3 here is CASSQEVLDTLAKNIQYF.

V gene TRBV7-7 combines with J gene TRBJ2-5; TCRdb reports TRBD2, a call that lacks DNA to check it against. Germline CDR1 is SSHAT and CDR2 is FNYEAQ (reference sequence). The CDR3 is made up of 14 amino acids. The CDR3 protein is CASSLQSTEATQYF.

This chain connects TRBV12-3 or TRBV12-4 to TRBJ2-3; with no DNA, the TCRdb D assignment of TRBD1 cannot be verified. The CDR3 totals 14 residues. CDR3 protein: CASSRAGFTDTQYF.

The chain employs TRBV24-1 and TRBJ2-1; TCRdb names TRBD2, which stays unverified in the absence of DNA. Germline CDR1 KGHDR, CDR2 SFDVKD. This CDR3 comprises 17 residues. This CDR3 is CATSDSGTSGRFSEQFF.

The rearrangement uses TRBV3-1 and TRBJ2-1; lacking DNA, the TRBD1 call made by TCRdb goes unchecked. Germline V CDR1 and CDR2: LGHDT, YNNKEL (reference sequence). The CDR3 is made up of 18 amino acids. The CDR3: CASSQDRDTGGLRNEQFF.

V is TRBV5-1 and J is TRBJ1-1; the D gene TCRdb calls, TRBD1, cannot be checked with no DNA. The CDR3 loop spans 15 amino acids. Germline-derived CDR1 and CDR2 are SGHRS and YFSETQ. CDR3 region: CASSRSGTGNTEAFF.

The chain recombines TRBV7-2 with TRBJ2-1; TCRdb returns TRBD2, unconfirmable since there is no DNA. Germline CDR1 and CDR2: SGHTA and FQGNSA. CDR3 length: 14 residues. The CDR3 is CASMVTSGVNEQFF.

Here the CDR3 reads CASSPAGAKNTEAFF. The chain couples TRBV7-2 to TRBJ1-1; the TCRdb call, TRBD1, lacks DNA for checking. The germline CDR1 and CDR2 sequences are SGHTA and FQGNSA. This CDR3 has 15 residues.

This CDR3 is CSAANRATNEKLFF. The chain joins TRBV20-1 to TRBJ1-4. This CDR3 has 14 residues. Germline V gene lookup returns CDR1 DFQATT and CDR2 SNEGSKA (reference sequence).

V gene TRBV7-2 combines with J gene TRBJ1-1; the D call from TCRdb, TRBD1, cannot be confirmed without DNA. CDR3 length: 15 residues. The germline gives CDR1 SGHTA, CDR2 FQGNSA. CDR3 sequence reads: CASSLTPGKNTEAFF.

This chain links TRBV7-9 with TRBJ2-7; TCRdb calls TRBD2, which cannot be checked without DNA. Per germline, CDR1 SEHNR and CDR2 FQNEAQ (reference sequence). The CDR3 contains 11 residues. CDR3: CASLFGDQTRF.

The chain has TRBV4-1 and TRBJ2-1; TCRdb proposes TRBD1, but this gene call is untestable without DNA. This CDR3 has 13 amino acids. Germline-derived CDR1 and CDR2 are MGHRA and YSYEKL. Here the CDR3 reads CASSHAGDNEQFF.

The chain links TRBV20-1 to TRBJ1-1; TCRdb's D call of TRBD1 is untestable without DNA. Germline lookup yields CDR1 DFQATT and CDR2 SNEGSKA (reference sequence). This CDR3 contains 15 residues. The CDR3 sequence is CSARDRGRGNTEAFF.

This chain connects TRBV7-6 to TRBJ2-1; TCRdb calls TRBD1, which cannot be checked without DNA. The CDR3 runs to 12 residues. CDR1 SGHVS and CDR2 FNYEAQ come from the germline V gene. The CDR3 loop reads CASSLFGQAQFF.